Presented here are 25 T cell receptor beta chains from one specimen sequenced in a study of cytomegalovirus exposure and HLA in healthy donors. The primer mix had 60 Vbeta and 13 Jbeta primers. The table came from immunoSEQ multiplex PCR; TCRdb's copy has only in-frame clones and leaves some out. Of about 78,000 clones listed, approximately 70% are singletons. Sequencing was carried out using PBMCs. Receptors were obtained from a woman aged 40 to 55 in good health and CMV-seropositive.

This rearrangement joins TRBV10-1 to TRBJ2-2; 7 positions match TRBD2. Losses at the gene ends were 8 bases for V and 1 base for J; bases not matched to a gene: 7. Per the germline V gene, CDR1 is WNHNN and CDR2 is SYGVQD (reference sequence). The CDR3 totals 15 residues. The CDR3 DNA sequence: TGCGCCAGCGGAAACGGGGGGATGAACACCGGGGAGCTGTTTTTT. Residues: CASGNGGMNTGELFF.

This clone was observed a few times. The genes are TRBV18 and TRBJ1-3; D is ambiguous. CDR1 is KGHSH and CDR2 is LQKENI in the germline V gene. Deletions cut 2 bases from V and 2 bases from J, with 13 bases between. CDR3 length equals 16 residues. The CDR3 is CASSPSPGTAGNTIYF. CDR3 coding DNA: TGTGCCAGCTCACCAAGTCCGGGAACGGCTGGAAACACCATATATTTT.

The chain uses TRBV4-1 and TRBJ2-5; 11 positions match TRBD2. With V trimmed by 2 bases and J by 5 bases, 7 bases remained unmatched. This CDR3 has 16 amino acids. Germline loops: CDR1 MGHRA, CDR2 YSYEKL. CDR3: CASSQPGTSGAETQYF. The CDR3 DNA follows: TGCGCCAGCAGCCAACCTGGGACTAGCGGAGCTGAGACCCAGTACTTC.

This clone has just one count. The rearrangement joins TRBV4-1 to TRBJ1-2, with TRBD1 matching 9 bases. CDR3 length: 13 residues. Losses at the gene ends were 3 bases for V and 4 bases for J; bases not matched to a gene: 0. Germline V CDR1 and CDR2: MGHRA, YSYEKL. The CDR3 sequence: CASSQGQGYGYTF. CDR3 in DNA: TGCGCCAGCAGCCAGGGACAGGGCTATGGCTACACCTTC.

The chain links TRBV7-9 to TRBJ2-2; 11 bases map to TRBD1. The ends lost 5 bases at V and 4 bases at J; junction bases unmatched: 6. Germline-derived CDR1 and CDR2 are SEHNR and FQNEAQ (reference sequence). This CDR3 is 16 amino acids long. The CDR3 reads CASSPDRGHGTGELFF. CDR3 in DNA: TGTGCCAGCAGCCCGGACAGGGGGCACGGCACCGGGGAGCTGTTTTTT. Looking up the rest from reference TRBV7-9 and TRBJ2-2 gives the full variable domain: DTGVSQNPRHKITKRGQNVTFRCDPISEHNRLYWYRQTLGQGPEFLTYFQNEAQLEKSRLLSDRFSAERPKGSFSTLEIQRTEQGDSAMYLCASSPDRGHGTGELFFGEGSRLTVL.

There are a few counts of this clone. CDR3 sequence: CASKPNTEAFF. For the CDR3, the DNA is TGTGCCAGCAAGCCGAACACTGAAGCTTTCTTT. This chain connects TRBV6-1 to TRBJ1-1; no firm D call. V lost 7 bases to trimming and J lost 1 base, with 4 bases between them. Germline V gene sequence: CDR1 MNHNS, CDR2 SASEGT. The CDR3 extends over 11 amino acids.

This clone was detected only once. The chain has TRBV12-2 and TRBJ2-5; the table's D call of TRBD1 was not tested on the DNA. TRBV12-2 is assigned pseudogene status. The CDR3 covers 14 residues. The CDR3 DNA follows: TGTGCAAGTCGCTCTCTGGGCCTCCAAGAGACCCAGTACTTC. Residues: CASRSLGLQETQYF.

This clone was recorded a few times. This chain links TRBV5-5 with TRBJ1-4, with 7 bases that match TRBD1. Germline CDR1 SGHKS, CDR2 YYEKEE (reference sequence). The V segment lost 0 bases and the J segment 8 bases; nucleotides outside the gene matches: 7. The CDR3 extends over 15 amino acids. CDR3 bases: TGTGCCAGCAGCTTGGGAACAGGGGCTCGAGAAAAACTGTTTTTT. This sequence encodes CASSLGTGAREKLFF. Complete variable domain (other parts from reference TRBV5-5 and TRBJ1-4): DAGVTQSPTHLIKTRGQQVTLRCSPISGHKSVSWYQQVLGQGPQFIFQYYEKEERGRGNFPDRFSARQFPNYSSELNVNALLLGDSALYLCASSLGTGAREKLFFGSGTQLSVL.

The CDR3 is CASTGGGGSTDTQYF. CDR3 DNA: TGCGCCAGCACTGGGGGCGGGGGCAGCACAGATACGCAGTATTTT. The gene calls are TRBV10-2 and TRBJ2-3; D might be TRBD2 (7 bases). The CDR3 has 15 amino acids. Germline loops: CDR1 WSHSY, CDR2 SAAADI. The V gene lost 7 bases and the J gene lost 0 bases, with 14 bases spanning the gap.

This clone was observed once. The chain combines TRBV6-1 with TRBJ2-5, with D maybe TRBD1 (5 bases). Germline CDR1 is MNHNS and CDR2 is SASEGT. There are 14 residues in the CDR3. The V and J ends lost 10 bases and 5 bases respectively, with 20 bases between them. The DNA of the CDR3 is TGTGCCATCCAGGGTGGGTCTGCTGGGGAGACCCAGTACTTC. It translates to CAIQGGSAGETQYF.

The gene calls are TRBV19 and TRBJ1-1, with TRBD1 as a possible D gene (5 bases). Trimming stripped 5 bases from V and 4 bases from J, with 17 bases between. The length of the CDR3 is 15 residues. Germline loops: CDR1 LNHDA, CDR2 SQIVND (reference sequence). The CDR3 DNA follows: TGTGCCAGTAGTTCACGTTGGGGGGAAGGCACTGAAGCTTTCTTT. It yields the protein CASSSRWGEGTEAFF.

The chain recombines TRBV18 with TRBJ1-2; 11 bases are a match to TRBD1. The CDR3 totals 14 residues. With 3 bases clipped from V and 5 bases from J, the junction kept 2 bases outside the gene matches. The germline V gene has CDR1 KGHSH and CDR2 LQKENI. The CDR3 reads CASSPGQGEYGYTF. CDR3 nucleotides: TGTGCCAGCTCACCGGGACAGGGGGAATATGGCTACACCTTC.

This chain links TRBV5-4 with TRBJ2-7; 9 nucleotides agree with TRBD1. Germline V CDR1 and CDR2: SGHNT, YYREEE (reference sequence). This CDR3 spans 15 amino acids. V lost 0 bases and J lost 5; bases outside the gene matches: 6. CDR3 sequence reads: CASSLVDRGTDEQYF. The DNA of the CDR3 is TGTGCCAGCAGCTTGGTGGACAGGGGTACCGACGAGCAGTACTTC.

The chain combines TRBV5-4 with TRBJ1-1, with TRBD1 as a possible D gene (5 bases). The ends were cut back, 2 bases at V and 0 bases at J, with 14 bases in the middle. The CDR3 runs to 16 residues. CDR1 SGHNT and CDR2 YYREEE come from the germline V gene (reference sequence). CDR3 sequence reads: CASSFGGGGLNTEAFF. CDR3 DNA sequence: TGTGCCAGCAGCTTCGGGGGTGGAGGATTGAACACTGAAGCTTTCTTT. The whole variable domain, filled in from reference TRBV5-4 and TRBJ1-1, reads ETGVTQSPTHLIKTRGQQVTLRCSSQSGHNTVSWYQQALGQGPQFIFQYYREEENGRGNFPPRFSGLQFPNYSSELNVNALELDDSALYLCASSFGGGGLNTEAFFGQGTRLTVV.

This chain uses TRBV11-3 with TRBJ2-5; a weak D match, TRBD1 (6 bases). Trimming stripped 6 bases from V and 7 bases from J, with 18 bases between. Per the germline V gene, CDR1 is SGHNT and CDR2 is YENEEA. This CDR3 comprises 14 residues. CDR3 loop: CASSPAAGAGTQYF. CDR3 nucleotides: TGTGCCAGCAGTCCCGCAGCAGGGGCAGGGACCCAGTACTTC.

This clone has only one observation. The V and J genes are TRBV7-9 and TRBJ2-7, with 7 bases identical to TRBD1. Germline trimming cut 0 bases from V and 3 bases from J; bases unmatched to any gene: 8. This CDR3 region has 16 residues. CDR1 and CDR2 (germline): SEHNR, FQNEAQ (reference sequence). The CDR3 here is CASSLAHRGRGYEQYF. The DNA for the CDR3 is TGTGCCAGCAGCTTAGCCCACAGGGGTAGGGGCTACGAGCAGTACTTC.

The DNA for the CDR3 is TGTGCCAGCAGCCGCGACTGGATCTACGAGCAGTACTTC. This sequence encodes CASSRDWIYEQYF. The chain recombines TRBV11-1 with TRBJ2-7; D uncertain. CDR1 is SGHAT, CDR2 FQDESV, per germline (reference sequence). The germline V and J ends were trimmed by 5 bases and 3 bases, with 11 bases remaining between them. This CDR3 has 13 residues.

The gene calls are TRBV18 and TRBJ1-2; 7 bases are a match to TRBD1. There are 14 residues in the CDR3. Per germline, CDR1 KGHSH and CDR2 LQKENI. V trimming: 3 bases; J trimming: 5 bases; junction bases outside the gene matches: 6. CDR3 sequence reads: CASSPLQGQYGYTF. The CDR3 region has the DNA TGTGCCAGCTCACCGTTACAGGGGCAGTATGGCTACACCTTC.

V is TRBV30 and J is TRBJ2-7; D is unclear. Trimming cost V 0 bases and J 6 bases, with 9 bases left between them. The CDR3 is made up of 12 amino acids. The V gene's germline CDR1 is GTSNPN and CDR2 SVGIG (reference sequence). CDR3 residues: CAWSVISGEQYF. The DNA of the CDR3 is TGTGCCTGGAGTGTAATATCGGGCGAGCAGTACTTC.

The genes are TRBV29-1 and TRBJ2-5; D perhaps matches TRBD2 (6 bases). The CDR3 spans 12 residues. CDR1 and CDR2 (germline): SQVTM, ANQGSEA. V shed 7 bases and J shed 5 bases, with 14 bases lying between them. The CDR3 spells CSAAGSQETQYF. DNA for the CDR3: TGCAGCGCCGCCGGGAGTCAGGAGACCCAGTACTTC.

This clone was recorded only once. The chain has TRBV6-5 and TRBJ1-1; weak D call: TRBD1 (5 bases). Germline V gives CDR1 MNHEY, CDR2 SVGAGI. CDR3 length equals 15 residues. V was shortened by 4 bases and J by 4 bases, with 16 bases between the two germline ends. The DNA of the CDR3 is TGTGCCAGCAGTTCCCCCGGGACGGGGGGCACTGAAGCTTTCTTT. Translating it yields CASSSPGTGGTEAFF.

J is TRBJ2-1 and V is TRBV7-9; D is unresolved. The CDR3 spans 12 residues. V dropped 6 bases and J dropped 9 bases, with 12 bases sitting between them. Germline values: CDR1 SEHNR, CDR2 FQNEAQ (reference sequence). The DNA of the CDR3 is TGTGCCAGCAGTCCTGCGAGTAGTGAGCAGTTCTTC. Translation: CASSPASSEQFF.

The chain links TRBV7-9 to TRBJ2-7, with D perhaps TRBD1 (5 bases). Germline V gene sequence: CDR1 SEHNR, CDR2 FQNEAQ (reference sequence). There are 15 residues in the CDR3. V gave up 4 bases and J gave up 0 bases, with 13 bases separating them. CDR3 region: CASSSTGPDSYEQYF. The CDR3 DNA is TGTGCCAGCAGCTCCACAGGACCCGACTCCTACGAGCAGTACTTC.

The CDR3, as DNA: TGTGCCAGCAGCGTGACTTCGTATACCGGGGAGCTGTTTTTT. Protein product: CASSVTSYTGELFF. This chain uses TRBV9 with TRBJ2-2; D unclear. The ends were cut back, 2 bases at V and 5 bases at J, with 10 bases in the middle. From germline, CDR1 is SGDLS and CDR2 YYNGEE. The CDR3 loop spans 14 amino acids.

The chain has TRBV9 and TRBJ1-1; D gene ambiguous. The V and J ends lost 4 bases and 2 bases respectively, with 9 bases between them. The germline V gene encodes CDR1 SGDLS and CDR2 YYNGEE. The CDR3 has 13 residues. In nucleotides, the CDR3 is TGTGCCAGCAGCCCCGCTACTAACACTGAAGCTTTCTTT. Translation gives CASSPATNTEAFF.